The text below deals with one T cell receptor (beta chain). Its specificity is unknown. The data derive from a study of cytomegalovirus exposure and HLA in healthy donors. Primers for the PCR totalled 60 Vbeta and 13 Jbeta. Authors' data handling: About 83 million unique TCR beta chains, about 12 million shared, were counted in a later analysis. Method: immunoSEQ multiplex PCR; TCRdb's copy keeps in-frame clones and lacks some. That table gives V, J and clone size, and the DNA gave D and trimming. There are 150,000 to 200,000 clones in the sample; approximately 84% occur only once, and roughly 6% lies in the top ten. Study conclusions and caveats: V- and J-gene trimming of TCR beta was linked (in a later analysis) to a missense DCLRE1C variant.

The germline gives CDR1 LNHDA, CDR2 SQIVND (reference sequence). V was pared by 5 bases and J by 9 bases, with 11 bases between. The CDR3 covers 12 residues. The V call is TRBV19, the J call TRBJ2-1, with D perhaps TRBD1 (5 bases). The receptor comes from a woman aged 25 to 39 in good health and CMV-seropositive. Sequencing used PBMCs. The CDR3 here is CASSSGAIEQFF. As DNA, the CDR3 is TGTGCCAGTAGTTCTGGGGCCATTGAGCAGTTCTTC.